Included here is one TCR beta chain sequence, with context. Its antigen is unknown. Deletions cut 3 bases from V and 4 bases from J, with 4 bases between. CDR1 is MNHEY, CDR2 SMNVEV, per germline (reference sequence). The CDR3 spans 11 residues. This specimen comes from a study of long-term antiretroviral therapy in people with HIV. The study's findings and limits: Blood in the study was drawn between the mid-2000s and the late 2010s, possibly under older ART regimens, which may be less effective than current ones. In samples taken after ART, diversity increased but remained below transplant donor control levels. Control repertoires displayed wider CDR3 length ranges than the HIV repertoires.

Every specimen provided 1-10 million cryopreserved PBMC before DNA extraction took place. The assay used was immunoSEQ (version v3.0), run at survey level. The method was immunoSEQ multiplex PCR; TCRdb's version includes in-frame clones alone and lacks a portion of them. The table has roughly 12,000 clones, 82% seen once. The sequence was collected from a man aged 45 to 65 with HIV. V and J are TRBV27 and TRBJ2-7; no clear D. The material sequenced was unsorted PBMCs, taken 8 to 8.5 years after starting antiretroviral therapy. CDR3 sequence: CASSFGYEQYF. The CDR3 region has the DNA TGTGCCAGCAGTTTTGGGTACGAGCAGTACTTC.